The 20 T cell receptor beta chains reported below all come from one sample, sequenced in a study of OX40 agonist ivuxolimab in advanced cancers. The library was prepared using the immunoSEQ multiplex PCR assay. TCRdb retrieved this table from immuneACCESS and kept in-frame rearrangements only. Not all clones are present; in checked studies, unresolved V genes account for under half, and no reason is known for the remainder. The sample yields about 64,000 clones; 88% were counted once. The ten largest account for 0.67% of the sample. This material consisted of CD4+ or CD8+ T cells sorted from blood, taken in a trial of the OX40 agonist ivuxolimab. The origin of the receptors is an adult with an advanced solid tumor such as melanoma, head and neck, liver or kidney cancer.

This clone was observed once. This chain uses TRBV29-1 with TRBJ2-7; weak D call: TRBD1 (5 bases). Per the germline V gene, CDR1 is SQVTM and CDR2 is ANQGSEA. The CDR3 has 11 residues. Trimming took 6 bases from V and 6 from J, leaving 12 bases between them. This CDR3 reads CSVATGGEQYF. The CDR3 DNA reads TGCAGCGTAGCTACAGGCGGCGAGCAGTACTTC.

V usage is TRBV23-1 and J usage is TRBJ1-5, with 7 nucleotides matching TRBD1. TRBV23-1 is classed as an ORF, of uncertain function. J was trimmed by 5 bases and V by 2 bases; bases with no gene match: 6. The CDR3 has 15 residues. Here the CDR3 DNA reads TGCGCCAGCAGTCAAGACAGGGCTTCCGATCAGCCCCAGCATTTT. It specifies CASSQDRASDQPQHF.

V usage is TRBV6-6 and J usage is TRBJ2-1, with unresolved D. The V end lost 5 bases, the J end lost 4 bases, and 9 bases lay between the germline ends. The CDR3 consists of 13 residues. Looked up from germline, CDR1 is MNHNY and CDR2 is SVGAGI (reference sequence). CDR3 in amino acids: CASSPAGYNEQFF. The CDR3 coding sequence is TGTGCCAGCAGTCCGGCAGGTTACAATGAGCAGTTCTTC.

The chain combines TRBV11-2 with TRBJ1-1, with D tentatively TRBD1 (5 bases). The V gene lost 3 bases and the J gene lost 4 bases, with 9 bases spanning the gap. Germline V gene sequence: CDR1 SGHAT, CDR2 FQNNGV. The CDR3 has 13 residues. CDR3 in DNA: TGTGCCAGCAGCTTTTTGGGGGGCACTGAAGCTTTCTTT. Protein sequence: CASSFLGGTEAFF.

This chain connects TRBV18 to TRBJ2-7; TRBD2 aligns across 7 bases. V gave up 3 bases and J gave up 6 bases; unmatched junction bases: 5. The CDR3 is made up of 13 amino acids. In germline, CDR1 is KGHSH, CDR2 LQKENI. CDR3 amino acids: CASSPGEGAEQYF. CDR3 nucleotide sequence: TGTGCCAGCTCACCGGGGGAGGGAGCCGAGCAGTACTTC.

The chain links TRBV19 to TRBJ1-5; D is possibly TRBD1 (6 bases). Germline V gene sequence: CDR1 LNHDA, CDR2 SQIVND (reference sequence). V dropped 3 bases and J dropped 4 bases, with 13 bases sitting between them. The length of the CDR3 is 15 residues. The chain's CDR3 is CASSIGGQFNQPQHF. The CDR3, as DNA: TGTGCCAGTAGTATCGGCGGACAGTTTAATCAGCCCCAGCATTTT.

The table lists this clone with a count of one. The rearrangement joins TRBV7-3 to TRBJ2-7; perhaps TRBD2 as D (5 bases). Germline-derived CDR1 and CDR2 are SGHTA and FQGTGA. V gave up 5 bases and J gave up 3 bases, with 11 bases separating them. This CDR3 comprises 13 residues. The CDR3 DNA reads TGTGCCAGCAGCCCCCTCCGGGGCTACGAGCAGTACTTC. This encodes CASSPLRGYEQYF.

A single count supports this clone. This sequence joins TRBV12-2 and TRBJ2-5; whether TRBD1, the table's D call, matches the DNA was not checked. TRBV12-2 is a recognized pseudogene. The CDR3 covers 15 residues. CDR3 loop: CASRIIQGTQETQYF. The CDR3 DNA reads as TGTGCAAGTCGAATCATACAGGGGACACAAGAGACCCAGTACTTC.

Regarding this clone: At the DNA level, this CDR3 is encoded by other sequences in the same sample as well. This chain uses TRBV19 with TRBJ1-1; D gene uncertain. This CDR3 region has 13 residues. CDR1 and CDR2 (germline): LNHDA, SQIVND (reference sequence). Trimming took 2 bases from V and 5 from J, leaving 9 bases between them. In DNA, the CDR3 is TGTGCCAGTAGTATAACCGGGGATACTGAAGCTTTCTTT. Its translation is CASSITGDTEAFF.

This chain connects TRBV27 to TRBJ1-6; a weak D match, TRBD1 (6 bases). The V and J ends lost 3 bases and 7 bases respectively, with 10 bases between them. The CDR3 is 14 residues long. Germline loops: CDR1 MNHEY, CDR2 SMNVEV (reference sequence). DNA of the CDR3: TGTGCCAGCAGTTTGGACAGCCTAAATTCACCCCTCCACTTT. It codes for CASSLDSLNSPLHF.

The chain uses TRBV19 and TRBJ2-7; D is ambiguous. CDR3 length: 13 residues. The V gene's germline CDR1 is LNHDA and CDR2 SQIVND (reference sequence). Trimming took 3 bases from V and 0 from J, leaving 6 bases between them. The CDR3 here is CASSISHSYEQYF. The CDR3 DNA reads as TGTGCCAGTAGTATCTCCCACTCCTACGAGCAGTACTTC.

Only one count was recorded for this clone. The J gene is TRBJ2-2, the V gene TRBV29-1; D is ambiguous. Trimming took off 6 bases at V and 7 bases at J, with 9 bases between the two ends. This CDR3 is built from 11 residues. From germline, CDR1 is SQVTM and CDR2 ANQGSEA. The CDR3 region is CSVPPSGELFF. The CDR3 DNA reads as TGCAGCGTCCCACCTAGCGGGGAGCTGTTTTTT.

This chain joins TRBV6-5 and TRBJ2-7; 10 positions agree with TRBD1. Trimming removed 5 bases from V and 4 bases from J; junction bases left unmatched: 5. Germline values: CDR1 MNHEY, CDR2 SVGAGI. This CDR3 contains 14 residues. CDR3 loop: CASSPTGQGYEQYF. CDR3 sequence (DNA): TGTGCCAGCAGTCCCACGGGACAGGGGTACGAGCAGTACTTC.

As regards this clone: Other DNA sequences in the sample encode the same CDR3. V usage is TRBV7-3 and J usage is TRBJ2-2; the match to TRBD1 covers 7 bases. In germline, CDR1 is SGHTA, CDR2 FQGTGA. Losses at the gene ends were 5 bases for V and 0 bases for J; bases not matched to a gene: 3. CDR3 length: 15 residues. CDR3 amino acids: CASSPQGANTGELFF. CDR3 sequence (DNA): TGTGCCAGCAGCCCTCAGGGGGCGAACACCGGGGAGCTGTTTTTT.

The rearrangement links TRBV6-6 to TRBJ2-7; D is perhaps TRBD2 (5 bases). The germline gives CDR1 MNHNY, CDR2 SVGAGI (reference sequence). V shed 3 bases and J shed 1 base, with 16 bases lying between them. The CDR3 has 16 amino acids. The CDR3 loop is CASSYGVGSGSYEQYF. In nucleotides, the CDR3 is TGTGCCAGCAGTTATGGTGTTGGAAGCGGATCCTACGAGCAGTACTTC.

This sequence joins TRBV5-1 and TRBJ2-7, with 8 bases aligning to TRBD1. The CDR3 length is 17 residues. Looked up from germline, CDR1 is SGHRS and CDR2 is YFSETQ. Trimming took 2 bases from V and 6 from J; bases not matched to a gene: 16. The CDR3 coding sequence is TGCGCCAGCAGCTTAGAACTCCCGGGACAGGCCCCCGCCGAGCAGTACTTC. This translates into CASSLELPGQAPAEQYF.

This sequence joins TRBV5-1 and TRBJ1-1; the D is unclear. Germline loops: CDR1 SGHRS, CDR2 YFSETQ. Trimming took off 0 bases at V and 0 bases at J, with 9 bases between the two ends. The CDR3 consists of 15 residues. CDR3 in amino acids: CASSLEGPMNTEAFF. DNA for the CDR3: TGCGCCAGCAGCTTGGAGGGTCCCATGAACACTGAAGCTTTCTTT.

The rearrangement uses TRBV7-9 and TRBJ2-7; D is possibly TRBD2 (6 bases). Germline loops: CDR1 SEHNR, CDR2 FQNEAQ (reference sequence). V was pared by 5 bases and J by 7 bases, with 12 bases between. The CDR3 consists of 12 residues. The CDR3 coding sequence is TGTGCCAGCAGCGACCTAGGACTAGAGCAGTACTTC. The encoded protein is CASSDLGLEQYF.

The chain links TRBV15 to TRBJ2-3; tentative D call: TRBD2 (5 bases). The CDR3 has 13 residues. Germline assignment: CDR1 LNHNV and CDR2 YYDKDF (reference sequence). Trimming pared 5 bases from V and 1 base from J, leaving 7 bases between. CDR3 protein: CATSRGRTDTQYF. DNA for the CDR3: TGTGCCACCAGCCGGGGTCGCACAGATACGCAGTATTTT.

This rearrangement joins TRBV6-6 to TRBJ1-4, with 9 positions matching TRBD1. Germline V gene sequence: CDR1 MNHNY, CDR2 SVGAGI (reference sequence). CDR3 length: 15 amino acids. The V and J ends lost 6 bases and 8 bases, in that order; junction bases with no gene match: 10. This CDR3 is CASSSTGQGLEKLFF. CDR3 coding DNA: TGTGCCAGCAGCTCCACGGGACAGGGTTTGGAAAAACTGTTTTTT.